These 32 T cell receptor beta chains came from one sample sequenced in a study of T-cell memory formation after mild COVID-19. Via MiXCR, TCRdb re-called the 5' RACE reads, giving one row per CDR3 protein. The sample holds approximately 210,000 distinct CDR3 sequences; about 27% are singletons and the top ten take over 10%. Sequencing was performed on PBMCs or a T cell subset sorted from them (not recorded which). The source is an adult woman who had mild COVID-19 (a few samples of this study predate the infection). Cell type and time point are not known.

The chain combines TRBV20-1 with TRBJ2-4, with 7 bases aligning to TRBD2. The germline CDR1 and CDR2 sequences are DFQATT and SNEGSKA (reference sequence). J gave up 0 bases and V 5 bases, and 10 bases lay outside the gene matches. CDR3 size: 16 residues. The CDR3 spells CSAHTDLAVAKNIQYF. The CDR3 region has the DNA TGCAGTGCTCACACAGACCTAGCGGTAGCCAAAAACATTCAGTACTTC.

CDR3 sequence: CASSYSRPGGASTQYF. The CDR3 coding sequence is TGTGCCAGCAGTTACTCGAGGCCAGGGGGCGCCTCCACGCAGTATTTT. The chain carries TRBV6-5 and TRBJ2-3; 8 bases are shared with TRBD1. From germline, CDR1 is MNHEY and CDR2 SVGAGI. This CDR3 region has 16 residues. The V gene end was trimmed by 0 bases and the J gene end by 9 bases; junction bases not matched to a gene: 11.

V is TRBV7-6 and J is TRBJ2-1, with 9 bases fitting TRBD1. V lost 6 bases to trimming and J lost 5 bases; unmatched junction nucleotides: 8. This CDR3 comprises 15 residues. Germline V lookup: CDR1 SGHVS, CDR2 FNYEAQ. CDR3 residues: CASRHPGTGNNEQFF. The DNA for the CDR3 is TGTGCCAGCAGGCACCCCGGGACAGGGAACAATGAGCAGTTCTTC.

This clonotype was seen more than once but under ten times. The chain is built from TRBV7-9 and TRBJ2-1; the match to TRBD1 covers 7 bases. V dropped 2 bases and J dropped 9; count of bases not matched to a gene: 10. The CDR3 sequence is 15 residues long. Germline assignment: CDR1 SEHNR and CDR2 FQNEAQ (reference sequence). CDR3 coding DNA: TGTGCCAGCAGCTTAATACAGGGGACCCGGGGTGAGCAGTTCTTC. Encoded protein: CASSLIQGTRGEQFF.

This clonotype was picked up a small number of times. The CDR3 here is CASSLTAYNSPLHF. In nucleotides, the CDR3 is TGTGCCAGCAGCTTGACAGCTTATAATTCACCCCTCCACTTT. The V and J genes are TRBV7-9 and TRBJ1-6, with D perhaps matching TRBD1 (5 bases). V lost 3 bases, J lost 4 bases, and 7 bases lay in between. The CDR3 extends over 14 amino acids. In germline, CDR1 is SEHNR, CDR2 FQNEAQ (reference sequence).

This chain connects TRBV13 to TRBJ2-7, with TRBD1 as a possible D gene (5 bases). The germline gives CDR1 PRHDT, CDR2 FYEKMQ (reference sequence). The CDR3 spans 14 residues. Trimming took 1 base from V and 2 from J, leaving 9 bases between them. The CDR3 DNA reads TGTGCCAGCAGCTTAGCAGGGTTCCCCTACGAGCAGTACTTC. Protein sequence: CASSLAGFPYEQYF. The complete variable domain, with remaining parts taken from reference TRBV13 and TRBJ2-7, reads AAGVIQSPRHLIKEKRETATLKCYPIPRHDTVYWYQQGPGQDPQFLISFYEKMQSDKGSIPDRFSAQQFSDYHSELNMSSLELGDSALYFCASSLAGFPYEQYFGPGTRLTVT.

In its sample, this clonotype was seen many times. The chain combines TRBV3-1 with TRBJ2-4, with 8 positions matching TRBD1. Germline V gene sequence: CDR1 LGHDT, CDR2 YNNKEL (reference sequence). V shed 5 bases, J shed 9 bases, and the junction held 6 bases outside the gene matches. This CDR3 has 13 residues. CDR3 sequence (DNA): TGTGCCAGCAGCTGGACAGGGTCGGTCATTCAGTACTTC. Translation: CASSWTGSVIQYF.

This clonotype was counted a few times. This chain joins TRBV18 and TRBJ1-6; 9 bases fit TRBD1. The CDR3 has 21 amino acids. The J segment lost 7 bases and the V segment lost 1 base, leaving 20 bases of the junction unmatched. CDR1 and CDR2 (germline): KGHSH, LQKENI. Here the CDR3 reads CASSPQLMGTGPNSRNSPLHF. In DNA form, the CDR3 reads TGTGCCAGCTCACCACAGTTGATGGGGACAGGGCCGAACTCACGAAATTCACCCCTCCACTTT.

Only a few counts were recorded for this clonotype. The chain is built from TRBV15 and TRBJ2-5; TRBD1 might be the D (6 bases). The CDR3 is 15 residues long. Trimming shortened V by 1 base and J by 4 bases, and 13 bases separated the two germline ends. The germline V gene encodes CDR1 LNHNV and CDR2 YYDKDF (reference sequence). The CDR3 DNA reads as TGTGCCACCAGCAGAGGACAGGTTGATCGAGAGACCCAGTACTTC. This translates into CATSRGQVDRETQYF.

The chain employs TRBV19 and TRBJ2-3, with 7 nucleotides matching TRBD2. Germline trimming cut 5 bases from V and 0 bases from J; bases unmatched to any gene: 5. The length of the CDR3 is 15 residues. Looked up from germline, CDR1 is LNHDA and CDR2 is SQIVND (reference sequence). The chain's CDR3 is CASSSLGGSTDTQYF. The CDR3 coding sequence is TGTGCCAGTAGTTCTCTCGGGGGGAGCACAGATACGCAGTATTTT.

This chain uses TRBV27 with TRBJ1-2; D might be TRBD1 (5 bases). V lost 6 bases and J 2 bases, leaving 13 bases between the germline ends. The CDR3 sequence is 14 residues long. Per germline, CDR1 MNHEY and CDR2 SMNVEV (reference sequence). The CDR3 reads CASRGRNRNYGYTF. In DNA form, the CDR3 reads TGTGCCAGCAGGGGGCGAAATCGGAACTATGGCTACACCTTC.

The table lists this clonotype with a few counts. CDR3 sequence (DNA): TGCAGCGTTGAAGAACCCAGGGCCCTTTCGGCTTTCTTT. Amino acid sequence: CSVEEPRALSAFF. This sequence joins TRBV29-1 and TRBJ1-1, with D maybe TRBD1 (5 bases). CDR3 length: 13 amino acids. V lost 0 bases, J lost 11 bases, and 16 bases lay in between. Germline-derived CDR1 and CDR2 are SQVTM and ANQGSEA.

This clonotype was detected only a few times. The V gene is TRBV5-1, the J gene TRBJ2-7; D possibly corresponds to TRBD1 (6 bases). The CDR3 runs to 14 residues. Germline CDR1 and CDR2: SGHRS and YFSETQ. V was cut by 2 bases and J by 0 bases, with 9 bases left in between. CDR3 sequence (DNA): TGCGCCAGCAGCTTCCGGGACAACTCCTACGAGCAGTACTTC. Residues: CASSFRDNSYEQYF.

This chain joins TRBV3-1 and TRBJ2-5, with D maybe TRBD1 (5 bases). The length of the CDR3 is 13 residues. The ends were cut back, 3 bases at V and 9 bases at J, with 14 bases in the middle. Germline CDR1 is LGHDT and CDR2 is YNNKEL (reference sequence). The CDR3 DNA follows: TGTGCCAGCAGCCAGCAGGGCCGAAGGGCCCAGTACTTC. Its protein product is CASSQQGRRAQYF.

This sequence joins TRBV5-1 and TRBJ2-7, with unresolved D. Deletions cut 0 bases from V and 2 bases from J, with 9 bases between. This CDR3 contains 14 residues. Germline V gene data show CDR1 as SGHRS and CDR2 as YFSETQ. The CDR3 DNA reads as TGCGCCAGCAGCTTGGTTGTCAACCCCTACGAGCAGTACTTC. Amino acids: CASSLVVNPYEQYF. Filled out from reference TRBV5-1 and TRBJ2-7, the complete variable domain reads KAGVTQTPRYLIKTRGQQVTLSCSPISGHRSVSWYQQTPGQGLQFLFEYFSETQRNKGNFPGRFSGRQFSNSRSEMNVSTLELGDSALYLCASSLVVNPYEQYFGPGTRLTVT.

At least ten counts were recorded for this clonotype. The chain recombines TRBV20-1 with TRBJ2-3; D might be TRBD1 (6 bases). The ends were cut back, 5 bases at V and 2 bases at J, with 23 bases in the middle. Germline V gene data show CDR1 as DFQATT and CDR2 as SNEGSKA (reference sequence). The CDR3 runs 17 residues. This CDR3 reads CSAPEVRTAGVTDTQYF. In nucleotides, the CDR3 is TGCAGTGCTCCCGAAGTCAGGACAGCCGGGGTCACAGATACGCAGTATTTT.

This clonotype was observed a handful of times. The chain recombines TRBV6-5 with TRBJ2-2, with D maybe TRBD2 (7 bases). CDR1 and CDR2 (germline): MNHEY, SVGAGI. CDR3 length equals 16 residues. Trimming shortened V by 6 bases and J by 4 bases, and 18 bases separated the two germline ends. The CDR3 coding sequence is TGTGCCAGCAGAACCCAGGGGTCGGGGGGCACCGGGGAGCTGTTTTTT. Translation: CASRTQGSGGTGELFF.

This rearrangement joins TRBV20-1 to TRBJ2-3; D gene unclear. CDR3 length: 12 residues. CDR1 and CDR2 from the germline V gene are DFQATT and SNEGSKA (reference sequence). Trimming took 2 bases from V and 2 from J, leaving 5 bases between them. DNA for the CDR3: TGCAGTGCTAGACCCCTCACAGATACGCAGTATTTT. Its protein product is CSARPLTDTQYF.

V is TRBV12-3 or TRBV12-4 and J is TRBJ2-2; 9 bases line up with TRBD1. Trimming at V came to 7 bases and at J to 4 bases, leaving 7 bases not matched to a gene. The CDR3 spans 15 residues. The CDR3, as DNA: TGTGCCAGCACCCGGACAGGGGCGTTCACCGGGGAGCTGTTTTTT. Its translation: CASTRTGAFTGELFF.

CDR3 sequence reads: CASSGPLGDVKNIQYF. Here the CDR3 DNA reads TGTGCCAGCAGTGGACCCCTGGGGGATGTCAAAAACATTCAGTACTTC. The gene calls are TRBV2 and TRBJ2-4, with D possibly being TRBD1 or TRBD2 (5 bases each). The CDR3 extends over 16 amino acids. V dropped 4 bases and J dropped 3 bases, with 16 bases sitting between them. In germline, CDR1 is SNHLY, CDR2 FYNNEI.

The J gene is TRBJ2-1, the V gene TRBV5-1; maybe TRBD2 (6 bases). Germline V gene lookup returns CDR1 SGHRS and CDR2 YFSETQ. The CDR3 consists of 16 residues. The ends were cut back, 0 bases at V and 0 bases at J, with 10 bases in the middle. DNA for the CDR3: TGCGCCAGCAGCTTGGCCGACGGGGGCTCCTACAATGAGCAGTTCTTC. This gives the protein CASSLADGGSYNEQFF.

This chain uses TRBV4-2 with TRBJ2-1; 11 bases match TRBD1. V shed 3 bases and J 8 bases; nucleotides not matched to a gene: 9. Germline CDR1 LGHNA, CDR2 YNFKEQ. The CDR3 has 16 residues. CDR3 sequence: CASSHLSGTGGDEQFF. The CDR3 nucleotides read TGTGCCAGCAGCCATTTATCCGGGACAGGGGGAGATGAGCAGTTCTTC.

In its sample, this clonotype was seen a few times. This chain joins TRBV4-2 and TRBJ2-7; 8 bases align to TRBD1. Germline V gene lookup returns CDR1 LGHNA and CDR2 YNFKEQ. CDR3 length: 16 amino acids. V shed 0 bases, J shed 4 bases, and the junction held 8 bases outside the gene matches. The CDR3 is CASSQDGAGGIYEQYF. CDR3 nucleotides: TGTGCCAGCAGCCAAGATGGAGCAGGGGGCATATACGAGCAGTACTTC.

This clonotype came up a few times. The V call is TRBV18, the J call TRBJ2-1; D is possibly TRBD1 (7 bases). There are 15 residues in the CDR3. Germline lookup yields CDR1 KGHSH and CDR2 LQKENI. Trimming pared 3 bases from V and 10 bases from J, leaving 19 bases between. CDR3 sequence: CASSPAGGVTGEQFF. The CDR3 DNA follows: TGTGCCAGCTCACCGGCGGGCGGGGTGACAGGGGAGCAGTTCTTC.

This chain joins TRBV7-9 and TRBJ2-5; perhaps D is TRBD1 or TRBD2 (5 bases each). The CDR3 is made up of 12 amino acids. Germline CDR1 and CDR2: SEHNR and FQNEAQ (reference sequence). The V gene lost 9 bases and the J gene lost 8 bases, with 16 bases spanning the gap. This chain's CDR3 is CASNRDLPTQYF. CDR3 nucleotides: TGTGCCAGTAACCGGGACCTTCCAACCCAGTACTTC.

This clonotype occurred a few times. The rearrangement joins TRBV24-1 to TRBJ2-1; D is perhaps TRBD2 (5 bases). The CDR3 length is 13 residues. Between the trimmed V and J ends, which lost 5 bases and 11 bases, there was a span of 15 bases. Germline values: CDR1 KGHDR, CDR2 SFDVKD. The CDR3 spells CATSAGIYAKQFF. Here the CDR3 DNA reads TGTGCCACCAGTGCGGGGATCTACGCAAAGCAGTTCTTC.

The rearrangement links TRBV19 to TRBJ1-2, with D perhaps TRBD1 (5 bases). The CDR3 runs to 13 residues. Per germline, CDR1 LNHDA and CDR2 SQIVND (reference sequence). Trimming took off 0 bases at V and 5 bases at J, with 7 bases between the two ends. The CDR3 nucleotides read TGTGCCAGTAGTATAGAGAGGGGATATGGCTACACCTTC. It codes for CASSIERGYGYTF. The variable domain in full, completed from reference TRBV19 and TRBJ1-2, reads DGGITQSPKYLFRKEGQNVTLSCEQNLNHDAMYWYRQDPGQGLRLIYYSQIVNDFQKGDIAEGYSVSREKKESFPLTVTSAQKNPTAFYLCASSIERGYGYTFGSGTRLTVV.

This chain joins TRBV5-1 and TRBJ2-7, with TRBD2 matching over 7 bases. The CDR3 is made up of 16 amino acids. Unmatched junction bases numbered 13, after V lost 3 bases and J lost 4 bases. The V gene's germline CDR1 is SGHRS and CDR2 YFSETQ. The chain's CDR3 is CASSWEGGAVSYEQYF. CDR3 nucleotides: TGCGCCAGCAGCTGGGAGGGAGGGGCGGTGAGTTACGAGCAGTACTTC.

This sequence joins TRBV3-1 and TRBJ2-7, with D unclear. Per germline, CDR1 LGHDT and CDR2 YNNKEL (reference sequence). V lost 0 bases and J 3 bases, leaving 9 bases between the germline ends. The CDR3 runs to 14 residues. CDR3 nucleotide sequence: TGTGCCAGCAGCCAAGATCTTCCAGGCTACGAGCAGTACTTC. Its translation: CASSQDLPGYEQYF.

The table lists this clonotype with a few counts. The rearrangement uses TRBV14 and TRBJ2-3; 7 bases are a match to TRBD2. This CDR3 spans 12 amino acids. Trimming at V came to 6 bases and at J to 11 bases, leaving 8 bases not matched to a gene. Germline V gene data show CDR1 as SGHDN and CDR2 as FVKESK. The CDR3 bases are TGTGCCAGCAGTTACGGACTAGTTCGGCAGTATTTT. Translated, it gives CASSYGLVRQYF.

At least ten counts were recorded for this clonotype. The V call is TRBV28, the J call TRBJ2-2; 9 bases map to TRBD1. The germline gives CDR1 MDHEN, CDR2 SYDVKM. After removal of 5 bases from V and 1 base from J, the junction contained 8 bases not matched to a gene. This CDR3 has 17 residues. CDR3 loop: CASSHRGTGWNTGELFF. The CDR3 DNA reads as TGTGCCAGCAGTCACCGGGGGACAGGGTGGAACACCGGGGAGCTGTTTTTT. Combining the CDR3 with reference TRBV28 and TRBJ2-2 gives the whole variable domain DVKVTQSSRYLVKRTGEKVFLECVQDMDHENMFWYRQDPGLGLRLIYFSYDVKMKEKGDIPEGYSVSREKKERFSLILESASTNQTSMYLCASSHRGTGWNTGELFFGEGSRLTVL.

This clonotype has only a few counts. The rearrangement links TRBV6-2 or TRBV6-3 to TRBJ2-2, with 7 bases identical to TRBD2. The CDR3 runs to 14 residues. Germline V lookup: CDR1 MNHEY, CDR2 SVGEGT. V lost 7 bases to trimming and J lost 4 bases; unmatched junction nucleotides: 6. The CDR3 protein is CASTLGGFTGELFF. The CDR3 DNA sequence: TGTGCCAGCACCCTGGGGGGGTTCACCGGGGAGCTGTTTTTT.